The sequence of this T cell receptor beta chain was determined in a study of blood T cell repertoires in COVID-19. Turning to the study itself: Some COVID-19 samples were acute and others convalescent; all came from the United States, Italy and Spain. Nucleic acid was either cDNA or gDNA, and it came from T cells, B-cell-depleted T cells, or PBMCs.

The CDR3 is made up of 14 amino acids. Germline V gene data show CDR1 as SGHVS and CDR2 as FQNEAQ. The V end was cut by 5 bases, the J end by 3 bases, with 14 bases between. Authors' data handling: For nucleated cells, counts were estimated from reference gene primer amplification. The protocol was immunoSEQ multiplex PCR, while the TCRdb copy is restricted to in-frame clones and leaves out a portion. V and J calls and clone size come straight from that table; D and trimming were deduced from the DNA. The data contain 100,000 to 110,000 clones, approximately 91% of them seen just once; the ten biggest clones take up about 2.2%.

This clonotype was sampled from a man aged 45-65 years with active COVID-19. This rearrangement joins TRBV7-8 to TRBJ2-7, with D tentatively TRBD1 (5 bases). Sequenced: peripheral blood. The CDR3 DNA reads as TGTGCCAGCAGCCCCCGCCTGGGGCTCTACGAGCAGTACTTC. It codes for CASSPRLGLYEQYF.